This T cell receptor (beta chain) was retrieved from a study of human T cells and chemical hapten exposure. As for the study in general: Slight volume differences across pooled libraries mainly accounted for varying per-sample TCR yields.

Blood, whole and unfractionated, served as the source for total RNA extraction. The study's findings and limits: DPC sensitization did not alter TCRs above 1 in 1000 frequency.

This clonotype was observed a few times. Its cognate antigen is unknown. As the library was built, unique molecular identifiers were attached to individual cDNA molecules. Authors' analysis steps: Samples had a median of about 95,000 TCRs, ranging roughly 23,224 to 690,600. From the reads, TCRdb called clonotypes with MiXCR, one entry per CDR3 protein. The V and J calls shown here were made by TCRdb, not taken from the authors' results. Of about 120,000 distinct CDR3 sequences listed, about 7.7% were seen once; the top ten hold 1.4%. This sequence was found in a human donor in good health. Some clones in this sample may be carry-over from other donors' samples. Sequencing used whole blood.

The CDR3 reads CASSLPGAIYEQYF. In DNA form, the CDR3 reads TGTGCCAGCAGCTTACCAGGGGCGATCTACGAGCAGTACTTC. The chain has TRBV7-2 and TRBJ2-7; TRBD1 is a possible D gene (6 bases). V was cut by 2 bases and J by 3 bases, with 11 bases left in between. Looked up from germline, CDR1 is SGHTA and CDR2 is FQGNSA. CDR3 length: 14 amino acids.